Each of the 24 T cell receptor beta chains below was sequenced from the same sample in a study of blood T cell repertoires in COVID-19. Profiling relied on immunoSEQ multiplex PCR, and the TCRdb table lists in-frame clones only, not all of them. The sample gives roughly 300,000 clones, 86% of which show up once; 1.5% to 2% is in the top ten. The sample consisted of peripheral blood. These receptor sequences come from a woman between 50 and 59 years old with acute or convalescent COVID-19.

This clone was recorded once. V gene TRBV7-9 combines with J gene TRBJ2-1; D possibly corresponds to TRBD2 (5 bases). The CDR3 runs to 14 residues. V was clipped by 1 base and J by 7 bases, with 11 bases between them. Germline loops: CDR1 SEHNR, CDR2 FQNEAQ (reference sequence). CDR3 sequence (DNA): TGTGCCAGCAGCTTAGAGGCTAGCTGGAATGAGCAGTTCTTC. Translated, it gives CASSLEASWNEQFF.

The rearrangement joins TRBV29-1 to TRBJ2-7, with D perhaps matching TRBD2 (6 bases). The germline V gene has CDR1 SQVTM and CDR2 ANQGSEA. This CDR3 is built from 13 residues. Trimming removed 2 bases at V and 6 bases at J, with 14 bases between. CDR3 in amino acids: CSVEPHGSGEQYF. The CDR3 coding sequence is TGCAGCGTTGAACCTCACGGGAGCGGCGAGCAGTACTTC.

This rearrangement joins TRBV10-3 to TRBJ1-1; 9 bases align to TRBD1. The CDR3 has 14 residues. From germline, CDR1 is ENHRY and CDR2 SYGVKD. Losses at the gene ends were 2 bases for V and 5 bases for J; bases not matched to a gene: 3. The CDR3 region has the DNA TGTGCCATCAGTGAGGGACAGGGGACGACTGAAGCTTTCTTT. It encodes CAISEGQGTTEAFF.

The V gene is TRBV7-9, the J gene TRBJ1-5, with D perhaps matching TRBD1 (5 bases). Trimming shortened V by 1 base and J by 3 bases, and 22 bases separated the two germline ends. Germline assignment: CDR1 SEHNR and CDR2 FQNEAQ (reference sequence). CDR3 length: 19 amino acids. In DNA, the CDR3 is TGTGCCAGCAGCTTAGGGTCTAGAACAGGTTCTATGAACAATCAGCCCCAGCATTTT. It specifies CASSLGSRTGSMNNQPQHF.

This clone appeared once. The chain combines TRBV24-1 with TRBJ2-3; D is possibly TRBD2 (6 bases). Germline lookup yields CDR1 KGHDR and CDR2 SFDVKD. This CDR3 spans 15 amino acids. The V and J ends lost 3 bases and 3 bases respectively, with 12 bases between them. CDR3: CATSDPGEETDTQYF. CDR3 in DNA: TGTGCCACCAGTGATCCGGGAGAAGAGACAGATACGCAGTATTTT.

V and J are TRBV5-4 and TRBJ2-5; 14 nucleotides align to TRBD2. This CDR3 has 16 residues. The V segment lost 4 bases and the J segment 1 base; nucleotides outside the gene matches: 3. Germline CDR1 and CDR2: SGHNT and YYREEE (reference sequence). The CDR3 DNA reads as TGTGCCAGCAGCAAAGGGACTAGCGGGGGCCAAGAGACCCAGTACTTC. Residues: CASSKGTSGGQETQYF.

V and J are TRBV28 and TRBJ1-2; 7 bases agree with TRBD1. Per germline, CDR1 MDHEN and CDR2 SYDVKM. V lost 7 bases and J lost 4; bases outside the gene matches: 6. The CDR3 has 13 residues. As DNA, the CDR3 is TGTGCCAGCAAAACCGGGACAGCCTATGGCTACACCTTC. Residues: CASKTGTAYGYTF.

The table lists this clone with a few counts. The chain carries TRBV5-1 and TRBJ2-7; 14 positions agree with TRBD2. V trimming: 4 bases; J trimming: 6 bases; junction bases outside the gene matches: 6. CDR1 is SGHRS, CDR2 YFSETQ, per germline. The CDR3 consists of 15 residues. CDR3 DNA sequence: TGCGCCAGCAGCGCGGGACTAGCGGGAGTAGGCGAGCAGTACTTC. Its protein is CASSAGLAGVGEQYF.

This clone was observed a single time. This chain's CDR3 is CASMRGDSYEQYF. For the CDR3, the DNA is TGTGCCAGTATGCGCGGGGACTCCTACGAGCAGTACTTC. The rearrangement joins TRBV7-2 to TRBJ2-7; possibly TRBD2 for D (6 bases). Per the germline V gene, CDR1 is SGHTA and CDR2 is FQGNSA. This CDR3 is built from 13 residues. V was shortened by 9 bases and J by 0 bases, with 12 bases between the two germline ends.

The V call is TRBV27, the J call TRBJ2-2; D is possibly TRBD1 (5 bases). Germline CDR1 and CDR2: MNHEY and SMNVEV (reference sequence). The CDR3 loop spans 16 amino acids. The ends were cut back, 5 bases at V and 1 base at J, with 14 bases in the middle. The CDR3 protein is CASSHQGIVNTGELFF. The CDR3 bases are TGTGCCAGCAGTCACCAGGGTATCGTGAACACCGGGGAGCTGTTTTTT.

The chain recombines TRBV4-1 with TRBJ1-1, with D tentatively TRBD1 (6 bases). Germline CDR1 and CDR2: MGHRA and YSYEKL. The CDR3 has 14 amino acids. The V gene lost 3 bases and the J gene lost 4 bases, with 12 bases spanning the gap. The CDR3: CASSQATGLTEAFF. The CDR3 DNA is TGCGCCAGCAGCCAGGCCACAGGGCTCACTGAAGCTTTCTTT.

J is TRBJ2-3 and V is TRBV5-5; 10 positions match TRBD2. CDR1 and CDR2 from the germline V gene are SGHKS and YYEKEE (reference sequence). The CDR3 spans 16 residues. V lost 0 bases to trimming and J lost 3 bases; unmatched junction nucleotides: 4. The CDR3 bases are TGTGCCAGCAGCTTGGGGGCTAGCGGGAGTACAGATACGCAGTATTTT. This gives the protein CASSLGASGSTDTQYF.

The rearrangement uses TRBV18 and TRBJ1-5; D might be TRBD1 (6 bases). Trimming removed 3 bases at V and 6 bases at J, with 12 bases between. From germline, CDR1 is KGHSH and CDR2 LQKENI. CDR3 length equals 14 residues. This CDR3 is CASSPVRGSQPQHF. DNA of the CDR3: TGTGCCAGCTCACCGGTCAGGGGCAGTCAGCCCCAGCATTTT.

CDR3 in DNA: TGTGCCAGCTCACCAAGTCGGAACACCATATATTTT. Translating it yields CASSPSRNTIYF. The chain combines TRBV18 with TRBJ1-3; D ambiguous. V was cut by 2 bases and J by 7 bases, with 6 bases left in between. The CDR3 runs to 12 residues. Germline CDR1 KGHSH, CDR2 LQKENI.

The genes are TRBV6-1 and TRBJ1-1; 8 positions match TRBD1. Germline-derived CDR1 and CDR2 are MNHNS and SASEGT. The CDR3 contains 14 residues. The V gene end was trimmed by 5 bases and the J gene end by 1 base; junction bases not matched to a gene: 3. CDR3 DNA sequence: TGTGCCAGCAGTAGGGACAGGACGAACACTGAAGCTTTCTTT. Translation: CASSRDRTNTEAFF.

This clone showed up just once. The gene calls are TRBV7-2 and TRBJ2-7; D may be TRBD1 (6 bases). Deletions cut 2 bases from V and 0 bases from J, with 11 bases between. Looked up from germline, CDR1 is SGHTA and CDR2 is FQGNSA. The CDR3 has 15 amino acids. In DNA, the CDR3 is TGTGCCAGCAGCTTAAGACAGGCCAGCTCCTACGAGCAGTACTTC. It codes for CASSLRQASSYEQYF. Complete variable domain (other parts from reference TRBV7-2 and TRBJ2-7): GAGVSQSPSNKVTEKGKDVELRCDPISGHTALYWYRQSLGQGLEFLIYFQGNSAPDKSGLPSDRFSAERTGGSVSTLTIQRTQQEDSAVYLCASSLRQASSYEQYFGPGTRLTVT.

CDR3 nucleotide sequence: TGCGCCAGCAGACCCGGGGAGTCCTACAATGAGCAGTTCTTC. The encoded protein is CASRPGESYNEQFF. The chain carries TRBV4-3 and TRBJ2-1, with D perhaps matching TRBD2 (5 bases). Trimming removed 6 bases at V and 1 base at J, with 10 bases between. Germline V gives CDR1 LGHNA, CDR2 YSLEER. The CDR3 is 14 residues long.

V is TRBV6-1 and J is TRBJ2-3, with D tentatively TRBD2 (6 bases). Germline V gives CDR1 MNHNS, CDR2 SASEGT. Trimming took off 6 bases at V and 2 bases at J, with 15 bases between the two ends. The length of the CDR3 is 15 residues. CDR3 region: CASRPGTSHTDTQYF. In DNA, the CDR3 is TGTGCCAGCAGGCCGGGGACTTCTCACACAGATACGCAGTATTTT.

The V and J genes are TRBV5-4 and TRBJ1-4, with D uncertain. V gave up 4 bases and J gave up 0 bases, with 16 bases separating them. The CDR3 spans 17 residues. Germline assignment: CDR1 SGHNT and CDR2 YYREEE (reference sequence). CDR3 in DNA: TGTGCCAGCAGCGCCCCCCCACGCGGGGCAACTAATGAAAAACTGTTTTTT. Translating it yields CASSAPPRGATNEKLFF.

The genes are TRBV28 and TRBJ1-2; 7 bases match TRBD1. With 8 bases clipped from V and 2 bases from J, the junction kept 11 bases outside the gene matches. Germline lookup yields CDR1 MDHEN and CDR2 SYDVKM. The CDR3 is 15 amino acids. In DNA form, the CDR3 reads TGTGCCAGCCGTTCCGGAGGACAGGCAAACTATGGCTACACCTTC. Its translation: CASRSGGQANYGYTF.

The V and J genes are TRBV9 and TRBJ2-7; 8 positions agree with TRBD2. V dropped 4 bases and J dropped 4; count of bases not matched to a gene: 10. CDR3 length equals 15 residues. Looked up from germline, CDR1 is SGDLS and CDR2 is YYNGEE. CDR3 sequence: CASSPKTGTRYEQYF. The DNA of the CDR3 is TGTGCCAGCAGCCCCAAAACCGGGACTAGATACGAGCAGTACTTC.

The V and J genes are TRBV3-1 (or the pseudogene TRBV3-2) and TRBJ1-2; D might be TRBD1 (6 bases). CDR1 is LGHDT and CDR2 is YNNKEL in the germline V gene (reference sequence). The V and J ends lost 3 bases and 3 bases respectively, with 8 bases between them. CDR3 size: 13 residues. This CDR3 reads CASSQTGYYGYTF. The CDR3 nucleotides are TGTGCCAGCAGCCAGACAGGATACTATGGCTACACCTTC.

Turning to this clone: An end of the junction does not agree with germline; a read error may underlie this. The chain employs TRBV7-3 and TRBJ2-1, with D tentatively TRBD2 (6 bases). The CDR3 has 19 amino acids. CDR1 and CDR2 (germline): SGHTA, FQGTGA. As DNA, the CDR3 is TGTGCCAGCAGCCTAACCGCGTCCGGGGGACCAGGGAACTACAATGAGCAGTTCTTC. It is translated as CASSLTASGGPGNYNEQFF.

The rearrangement links TRBV11-2 to TRBJ2-2; possible D gene TRBD1, 6 bases. The V and J ends lost 4 bases and 0 bases respectively, with 12 bases between them. This CDR3 comprises 16 residues. Per germline, CDR1 SGHAT and CDR2 FQNNGV. The CDR3 DNA follows: TGTGCCAGCAGCTCGTCCCGGGACACGAACACCGGGGAGCTGTTTTTT. Encoded protein: CASSSSRDTNTGELFF.